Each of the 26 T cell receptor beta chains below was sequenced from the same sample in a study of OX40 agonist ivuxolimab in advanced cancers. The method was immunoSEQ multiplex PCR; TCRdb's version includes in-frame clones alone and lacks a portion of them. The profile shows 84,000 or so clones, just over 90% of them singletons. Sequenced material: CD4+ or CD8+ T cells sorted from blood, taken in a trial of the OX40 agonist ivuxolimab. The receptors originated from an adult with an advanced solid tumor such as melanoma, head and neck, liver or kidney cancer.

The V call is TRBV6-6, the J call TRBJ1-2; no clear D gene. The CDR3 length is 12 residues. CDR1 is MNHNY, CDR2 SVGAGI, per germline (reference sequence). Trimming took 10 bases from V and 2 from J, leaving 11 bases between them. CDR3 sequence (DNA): TGTGCCACCTCGAAACACAACTATGGCTACACCTTC. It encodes CATSKHNYGYTF.

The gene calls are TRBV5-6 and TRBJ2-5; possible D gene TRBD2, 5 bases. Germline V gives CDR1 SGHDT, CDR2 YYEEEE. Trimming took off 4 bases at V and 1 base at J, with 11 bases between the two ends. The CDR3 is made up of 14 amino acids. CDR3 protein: CASSGGGPQETQYF. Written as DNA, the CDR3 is TGTGCCAGCAGCGGCGGCGGGCCCCAAGAGACCCAGTACTTC.

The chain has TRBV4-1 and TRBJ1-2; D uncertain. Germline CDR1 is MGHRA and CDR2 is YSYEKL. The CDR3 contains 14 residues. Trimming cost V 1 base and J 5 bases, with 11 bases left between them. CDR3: CASSQVDATYGYTF. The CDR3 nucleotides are TGCGCCAGCAGCCAAGTGGACGCCACTTATGGCTACACCTTC.

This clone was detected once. The CDR3, as DNA: TGTGCCAGCAGCTCGCGGACTAGCGGGGGGACCTACGAGCAGTACTTC. This encodes CASSSRTSGGTYEQYF. The rearrangement uses TRBV7-2 and TRBJ2-7, with TRBD2 identical over 14 bases. CDR3 size: 16 residues. CDR1 SGHTA and CDR2 FQGNSA come from the germline V gene. V lost 4 bases to trimming and J lost 2 bases; unmatched junction nucleotides: 4.

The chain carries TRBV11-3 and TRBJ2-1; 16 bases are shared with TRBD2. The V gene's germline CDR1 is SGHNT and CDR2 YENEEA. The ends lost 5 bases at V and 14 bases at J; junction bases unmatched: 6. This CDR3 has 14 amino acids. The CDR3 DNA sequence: TGTGCCAGCAGCCCCGGGACTAGCGGGAGGGTAGAGTTCTTC. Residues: CASSPGTSGRVEFF.

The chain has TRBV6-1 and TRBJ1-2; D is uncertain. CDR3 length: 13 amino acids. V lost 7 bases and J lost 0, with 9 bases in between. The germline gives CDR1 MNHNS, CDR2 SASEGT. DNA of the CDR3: TGTGCCAGCACCTCCGGGTCTAACTATGGCTACACCTTC. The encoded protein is CASTSGSNYGYTF.

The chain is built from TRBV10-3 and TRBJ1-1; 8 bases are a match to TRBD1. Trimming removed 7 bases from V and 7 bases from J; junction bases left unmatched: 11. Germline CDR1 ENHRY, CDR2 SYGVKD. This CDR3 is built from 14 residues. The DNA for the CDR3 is TGTGCCATCAATGACAGGGGAATTGGGGATGAAGCTTTCTTT. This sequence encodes CAINDRGIGDEAFF.

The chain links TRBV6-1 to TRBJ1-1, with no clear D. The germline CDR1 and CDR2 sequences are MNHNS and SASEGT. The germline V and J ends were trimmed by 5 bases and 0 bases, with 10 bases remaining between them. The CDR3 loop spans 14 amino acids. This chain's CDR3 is CASSLPNLNTEAFF. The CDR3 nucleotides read TGTGCCAGCAGTTTACCTAACCTGAACACTGAAGCTTTCTTT.

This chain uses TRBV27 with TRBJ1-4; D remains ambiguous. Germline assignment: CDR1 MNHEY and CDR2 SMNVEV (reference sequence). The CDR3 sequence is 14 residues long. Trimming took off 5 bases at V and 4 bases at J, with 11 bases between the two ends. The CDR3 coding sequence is TGTGCCAGCAGTACCGCCGGACTTAATGAAAAACTGTTTTTT. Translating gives CASSTAGLNEKLFF.

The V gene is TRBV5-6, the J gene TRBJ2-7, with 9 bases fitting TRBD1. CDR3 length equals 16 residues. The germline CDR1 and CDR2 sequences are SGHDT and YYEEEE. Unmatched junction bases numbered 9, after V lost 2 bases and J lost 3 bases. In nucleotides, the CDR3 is TGTGCCAGCAGCTTATTAGGACAGGGGACATTCTACGAGCAGTACTTC. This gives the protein CASSLLGQGTFYEQYF.

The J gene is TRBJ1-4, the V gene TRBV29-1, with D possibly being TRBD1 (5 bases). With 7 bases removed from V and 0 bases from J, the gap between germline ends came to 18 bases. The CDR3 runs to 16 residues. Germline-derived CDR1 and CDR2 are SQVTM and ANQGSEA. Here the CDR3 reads CSARTRDGATNEKLFF. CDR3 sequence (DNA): TGCAGCGCCCGGACCCGGGACGGAGCAACTAATGAAAAACTGTTTTTT.

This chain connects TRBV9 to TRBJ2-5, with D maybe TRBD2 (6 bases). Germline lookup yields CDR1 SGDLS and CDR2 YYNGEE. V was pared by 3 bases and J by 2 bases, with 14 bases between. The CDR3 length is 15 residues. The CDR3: CASSAQTGLQETQYF. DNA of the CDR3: TGTGCCAGCAGCGCCCAGACTGGACTACAAGAGACCCAGTACTTC.

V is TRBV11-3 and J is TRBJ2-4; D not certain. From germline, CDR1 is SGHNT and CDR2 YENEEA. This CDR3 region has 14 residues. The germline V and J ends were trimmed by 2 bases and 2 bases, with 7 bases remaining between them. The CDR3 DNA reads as TGTGCCAGCAGCTTATATGGGTCCAAAAACATTCAGTACTTC. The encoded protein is CASSLYGSKNIQYF.

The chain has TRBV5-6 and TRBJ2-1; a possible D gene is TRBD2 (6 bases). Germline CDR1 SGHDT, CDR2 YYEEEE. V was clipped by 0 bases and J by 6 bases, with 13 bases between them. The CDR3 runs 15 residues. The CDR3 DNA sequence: TGTGCCAGCAGCTTGGAGCTAGCGCGAATCAATGAGCAGTTCTTC. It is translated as CASSLELARINEQFF.

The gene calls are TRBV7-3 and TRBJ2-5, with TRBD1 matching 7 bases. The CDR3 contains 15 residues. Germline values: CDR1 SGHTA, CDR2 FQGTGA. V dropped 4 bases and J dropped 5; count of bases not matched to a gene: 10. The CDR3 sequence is CASSSMTGSGETQYF. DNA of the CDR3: TGTGCCAGCAGCTCAATGACAGGGTCGGGGGAGACCCAGTACTTC.

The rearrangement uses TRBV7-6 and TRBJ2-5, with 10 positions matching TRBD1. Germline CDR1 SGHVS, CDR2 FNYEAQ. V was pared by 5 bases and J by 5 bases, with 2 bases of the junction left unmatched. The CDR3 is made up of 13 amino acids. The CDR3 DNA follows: TGTGCCAGCAGCCTGACAGGGGGCGAGACCCAGTACTTC. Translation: CASSLTGGETQYF.

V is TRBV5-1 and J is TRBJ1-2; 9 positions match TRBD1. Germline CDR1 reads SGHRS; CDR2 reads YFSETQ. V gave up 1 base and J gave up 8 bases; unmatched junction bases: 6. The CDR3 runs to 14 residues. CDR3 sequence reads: CASSLTGQGFGYTF. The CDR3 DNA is TGCGCCAGCAGCTTGACAGGACAGGGGTTCGGCTACACCTTC.

The CDR3 region has the DNA TGTGCCAAGACCCGAGCTAGCACAGATACGCAGTATTTT. Residues: CAKTRASTDTQYF. V and J are TRBV19 and TRBJ2-3; D not certain. The V gene's germline CDR1 is LNHDA and CDR2 SQIVND (reference sequence). This CDR3 has 13 residues. V lost 10 bases to trimming and J lost 0 bases, with 11 bases between them.

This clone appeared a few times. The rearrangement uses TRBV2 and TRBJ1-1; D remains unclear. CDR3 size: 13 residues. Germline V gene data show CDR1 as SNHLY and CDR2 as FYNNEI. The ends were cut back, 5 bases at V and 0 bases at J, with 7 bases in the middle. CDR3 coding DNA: TGTGCCAGCAGTCCTCTGATGAACACTGAAGCTTTCTTT. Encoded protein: CASSPLMNTEAFF.

The CDR3 spells CASSRNRVVVDEKLFF. CDR3 bases: TGTGCCAGCAGTCGGAACAGGGTGGTTGTAGATGAAAAACTGTTTTTT. This sequence joins TRBV27 and TRBJ1-4; D is perhaps TRBD1 (6 bases). V dropped 5 bases and J dropped 6 bases, with 19 bases sitting between them. Germline V gives CDR1 MNHEY, CDR2 SMNVEV (reference sequence). The CDR3 spans 16 residues.

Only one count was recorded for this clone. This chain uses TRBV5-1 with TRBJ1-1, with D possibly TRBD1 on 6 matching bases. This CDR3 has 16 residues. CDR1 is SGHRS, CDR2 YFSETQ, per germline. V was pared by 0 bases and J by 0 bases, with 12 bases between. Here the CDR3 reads CASSLAPGGLNTEAFF. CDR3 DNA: TGCGCCAGCAGCTTGGCCCCGGGGGGCTTGAACACTGAAGCTTTCTTT.

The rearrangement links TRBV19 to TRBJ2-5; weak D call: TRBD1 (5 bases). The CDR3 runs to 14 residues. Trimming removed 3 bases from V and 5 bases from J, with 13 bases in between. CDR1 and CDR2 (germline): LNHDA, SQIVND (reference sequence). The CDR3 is CASSIGRVWETQYF. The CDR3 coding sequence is TGTGCCAGTAGTATCGGCAGGGTATGGGAGACCCAGTACTTC.

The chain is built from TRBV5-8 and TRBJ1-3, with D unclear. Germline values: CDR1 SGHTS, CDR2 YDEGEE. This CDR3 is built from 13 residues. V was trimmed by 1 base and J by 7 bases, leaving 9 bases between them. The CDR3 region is CASSLKGGNTIYF. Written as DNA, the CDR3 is TGTGCCAGCAGCTTGAAGGGAGGGAACACCATATATTTT.

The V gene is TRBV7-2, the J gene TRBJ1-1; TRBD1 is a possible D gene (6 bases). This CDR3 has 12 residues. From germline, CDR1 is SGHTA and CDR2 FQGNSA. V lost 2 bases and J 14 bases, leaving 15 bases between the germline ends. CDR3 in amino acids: CASSLYGPGVFF. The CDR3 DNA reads TGTGCCAGCAGCTTATACGGGCCAGGGGTGTTCTTT.

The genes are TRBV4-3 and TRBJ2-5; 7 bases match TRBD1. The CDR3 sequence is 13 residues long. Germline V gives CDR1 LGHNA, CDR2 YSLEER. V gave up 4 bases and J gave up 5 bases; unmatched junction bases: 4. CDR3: CASSLGGRETQYF. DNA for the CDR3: TGCGCCAGCAGCCTAGGGGGCCGGGAGACCCAGTACTTC.

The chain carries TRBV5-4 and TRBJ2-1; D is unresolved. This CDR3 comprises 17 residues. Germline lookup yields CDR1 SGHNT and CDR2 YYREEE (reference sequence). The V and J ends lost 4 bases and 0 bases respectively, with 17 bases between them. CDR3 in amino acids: CASSPSPFRSSYNEQFF. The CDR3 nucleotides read TGTGCCAGCAGCCCTTCTCCCTTCAGGAGCTCCTACAATGAGCAGTTCTTC.